This T cell receptor (beta chain) was documented in a study of shared clonotypes between healthy human individuals. About the study: Donor ages ranged 18 to 49 years: a couple of women, a few men.

With respect to this clone: Its antigen is undetermined.

CDR1 is LNHNV and CDR2 is YYDKDF in the germline V gene (reference sequence). Trimming took 1 base from V and 5 from J; bases not matched to a gene: 6. The CDR3 is 16 amino acids. Broader study findings: Generally, naive subsets came out with larger estimated richness than memory subsets.

Every immunoSEQ plate was one replicate of a subset's evenly spread DNA. Produced via immunoSEQ multiplex PCR; TCRdb's table is partial and in-frame only. Among 2 million to 2.5 million clones listed, approximately 93% were seen once. The sample was naive CD4+ T cells from PBMCs. The subset here: CD45RA+ positively selected. The rearrangement joins TRBV15 to TRBJ2-3; 10 positions agree with TRBD1. The receptor comes from a man in his late teens or twenties in good health. Some clones in this sample may be carry-over from other donors' samples. The CDR3 DNA sequence: TGTGCCACCAGCAGAGGGACAGGGGGATCCGAAGATACGCAGTATTTT. Its protein product is CATSRGTGGSEDTQYF.